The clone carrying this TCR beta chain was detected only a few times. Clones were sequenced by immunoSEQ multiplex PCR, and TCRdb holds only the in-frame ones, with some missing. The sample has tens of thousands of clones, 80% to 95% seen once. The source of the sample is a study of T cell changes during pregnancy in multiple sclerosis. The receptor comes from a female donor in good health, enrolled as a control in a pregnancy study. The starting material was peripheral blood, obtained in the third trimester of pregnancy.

The CDR3 reads CASSRPTGLYGYTF. CDR3 in DNA: TGTGCCAGCAGTCGACCGACAGGGCTCTATGGCTACACCTTC. The chain couples TRBV28 to TRBJ1-2; 7 bases map to TRBD1. In germline, CDR1 is MDHEN, CDR2 SYDVKM. This CDR3 is built from 14 residues. With V trimmed by 5 bases and J by 4 bases, 7 bases remained unmatched.